The rows below give T cell receptor beta chains drawn from one sample of a study of Ad26.COV2.S vaccination and SARS-CoV-2 variants. Sequencing used immunoSEQ multiplex PCR; TCRdb keeps in-frame clones, though not all of them. The sample includes about 680,000 clones, more than 70% of them seen just once. The sequenced sample was peripheral blood, obtained in a trial of Ad26.COV2.S vaccine versus placebo. All receptors derive from a person between 18 and 65 years old who received the Ad26.COV2.S COVID-19 vaccine or a placebo. The CDR3 runs from the conserved cysteine through the conserved F or W. D genes are given only for firm matches. Clone size, where shown, is once, few, many, or a class for clones that have expanded.

abundance,j_gene,d_gene,v_gene,CDR3aa,CDR3nt
.,TRBJ2-3,.,TRBV7-2,CASSLGAGTDTQYF,TGTGCCAGCAGCTTGGGGGCCGGCACAGATACGCAGTATTTT
.,TRBJ1-2,.,TRBV4-3,CASSQDLQGNGYTF,TGCGCCAGCAGCCAAGATCTTCAAGGGAATGGCTACACCTTC
.,TRBJ2-3,TRBD2,TRBV10-3,CAISDGGLASTDTQYF,TGTGCCATCAGTGATGGGGGACTAGCGAGCACAGATACGCAGTATTTT
.,TRBJ2-7,TRBD2,TRBV7-2,CASSSPSGGPFYEQYF,TGTGCCAGCAGCTCCCCTAGCGGGGGCCCCTTCTACGAGCAGTACTTC
.,TRBJ2-7,.,TRBV12-3/TRBV12-4,CASQWQGRDEQYF,TGTGCCAGCCAATGGCAGGGAAGGGACGAGCAGTACTTC
.,TRBJ1-2,TRBD1,TRBV4-2,CASSQGRTGEYGYTF,TGTGCCAGCAGCCAAGGAAGGACAGGGGAATATGGCTACACCTTC
few,TRBJ1-5,.,TRBV6-5,CASSYPDGNQPQHF,TGTGCCAGCAGTTACCCGGATGGCAATCAGCCCCAGCATTTT
.,TRBJ2-3,TRBD2,TRBV24-1,CATSDLRAGASPDTQYF,TGTGCCACCAGTGATTTGCGGGCGGGAGCTTCGCCAGATACGCAGTATTTT
.,TRBJ2-2,TRBD1,TRBV29-1,CSVNRGTGELFF,TGCAGCGTTAACAGGGGGACCGGGGAGCTGTTTTTT
.,TRBJ1-2,.,TRBV29-1,CSVEETQGTGYTF,TGCAGCGTTGAAGAAACGCAGGGGACTGGCTACACCTTC
.,TRBJ1-1,TRBD1,TRBV4-2,CASSQDPGQGTNTEAFF,TGTGCCAGCAGCCAAGACCCCGGACAGGGTACGAACACTGAAGCTTTCTTT
.,TRBJ1-5,TRBD1,TRBV7-2,CASSLGQPNNQPQHF,TGTGCCAGCAGCTTGGGACAGCCAAACAATCAGCCCCAGCATTTT
once,TRBJ2-1,.,TRBV5-4,CASSLTQGAHEQFF,TGTGCCAGCAGCCTAACCCAGGGTGCCCATGAGCAGTTCTTC